This TCR beta chain came from a study of response to subunit inactivated influenza vaccine. Study-wide points: It was suggested by the authors that few new T cells are recruited by each seasonal influenza vaccination.

CDR3 size: 16 residues. CDR1 is LGHNA and CDR2 is YNFKEQ in the germline V gene. Trimming removed 0 bases from V and 3 bases from J, with 9 bases in between. A single record per CDR3 protein comes from TCRdb applying MiXCR to the RT-PCR reads. This sample has hundreds of thousands of distinct CDR3 sequences, with around a sixth found just once. This clonotype was detected ten times or more. No antigen is known for it. The sample consisted of PBMCs from blood, taken roughly 12 days after vaccination. V gene TRBV4-2 combines with J gene TRBJ1-6, with unresolved D. This sequence was found in a man aged 45 to 65 who received an inactivated influenza vaccine. The CDR3 sequence: CASSQEKGLYNSPLHF. The DNA of the CDR3 is TGTGCCAGCAGCCAAGAAAAAGGACTCTATAATTCACCCCTCCACTTT.